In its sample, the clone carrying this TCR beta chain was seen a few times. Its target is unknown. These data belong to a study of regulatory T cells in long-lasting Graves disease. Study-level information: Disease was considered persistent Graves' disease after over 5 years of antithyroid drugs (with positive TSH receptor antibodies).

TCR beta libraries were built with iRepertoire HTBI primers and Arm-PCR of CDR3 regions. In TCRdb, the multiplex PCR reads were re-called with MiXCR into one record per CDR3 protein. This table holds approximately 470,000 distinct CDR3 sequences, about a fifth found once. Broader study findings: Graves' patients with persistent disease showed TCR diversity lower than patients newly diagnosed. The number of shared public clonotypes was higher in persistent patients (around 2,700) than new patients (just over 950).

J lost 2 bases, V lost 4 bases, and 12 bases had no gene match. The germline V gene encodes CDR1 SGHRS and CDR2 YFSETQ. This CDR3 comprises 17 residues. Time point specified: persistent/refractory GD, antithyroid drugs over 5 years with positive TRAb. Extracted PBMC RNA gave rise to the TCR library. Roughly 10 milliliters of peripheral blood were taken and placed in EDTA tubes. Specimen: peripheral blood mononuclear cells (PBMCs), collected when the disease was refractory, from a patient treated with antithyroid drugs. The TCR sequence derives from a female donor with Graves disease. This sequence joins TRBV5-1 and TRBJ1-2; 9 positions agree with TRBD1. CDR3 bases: TGCGCCAGCAGCCCGGGGACAGGGTTTTTTGACAACTATGGCTACACCTTC. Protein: CASSPGTGFFDNYGYTF.